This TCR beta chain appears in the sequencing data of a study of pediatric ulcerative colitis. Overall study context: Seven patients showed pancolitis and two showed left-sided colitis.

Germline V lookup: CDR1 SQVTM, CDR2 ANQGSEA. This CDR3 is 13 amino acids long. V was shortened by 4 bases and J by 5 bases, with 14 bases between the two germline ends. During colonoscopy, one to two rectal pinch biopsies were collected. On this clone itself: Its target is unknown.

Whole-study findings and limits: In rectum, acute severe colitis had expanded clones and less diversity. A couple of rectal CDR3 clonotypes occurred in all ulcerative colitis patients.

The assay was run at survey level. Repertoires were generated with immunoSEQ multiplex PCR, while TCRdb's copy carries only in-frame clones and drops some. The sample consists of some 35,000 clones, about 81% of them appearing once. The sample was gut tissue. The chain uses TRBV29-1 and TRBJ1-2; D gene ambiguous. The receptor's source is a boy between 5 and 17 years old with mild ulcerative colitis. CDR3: CSVVERPGYGYTF. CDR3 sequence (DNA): TGCAGCGTTGTCGAGCGGCCGGGGTATGGCTACACCTTC.